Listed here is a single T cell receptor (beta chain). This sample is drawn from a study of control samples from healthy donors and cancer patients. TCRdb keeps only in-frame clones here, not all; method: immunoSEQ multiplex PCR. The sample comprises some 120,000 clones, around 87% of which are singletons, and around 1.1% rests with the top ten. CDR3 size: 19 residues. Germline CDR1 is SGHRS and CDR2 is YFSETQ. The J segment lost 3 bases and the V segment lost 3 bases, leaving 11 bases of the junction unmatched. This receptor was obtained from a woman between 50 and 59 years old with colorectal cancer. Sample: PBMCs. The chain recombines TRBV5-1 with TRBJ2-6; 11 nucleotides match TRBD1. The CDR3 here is CASSSAPGQGVGGANVLTF. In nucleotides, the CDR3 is TGCGCCAGCAGCTCTGCTCCGGGACAGGGGGTAGGTGGGGCCAACGTCCTGACTTTC.